This T cell receptor (beta chain) came from a study of CD8 T cells in Susac syndrome. Overall study context: Sequencing included Susac syndrome patients, about six of them with active disease and about eight in remission. When blood was collected, patients with Susac syndrome were therapy-naive, were taking corticosteroids, or were receiving intravenous immunoglobulin alone.

An amount of RNA that ranged from roughly 0.45 to 1 ug was reverse transcribed with random hexamers. The amplification used immunoSEQ multiplex PCR on TCR beta CDR3; it spanned 54 Vbeta and 13 Jbeta. MiXCR was run by TCRdb on the immunoSEQ multiplex PCR reads, yielding one entry per CDR3 protein. The table shows tens of thousands of distinct CDR3 sequences, with about 93% occurring only once. From blood CD8+ and CD4+ T cells, TCR beta sequences were generated. The ends were cut back, 0 bases at V and 0 bases at J, with 12 bases in the middle. The CDR3 consists of 16 residues. Per germline, CDR1 LNHNV and CDR2 YYDKDF (reference sequence).

The V and J genes are TRBV15 and TRBJ2-7, with D perhaps assigned TRBD1 or TRBD2 (5 bases each). The sample consisted of CD8+ T cells from PBMCs. This clonotype was sampled from a human donor with Susac syndrome. The CDR3 loop is CATSRDLFGASYEQYF. DNA for the CDR3: TGTGCCACCAGCAGAGATTTGTTCGGGGCCTCCTACGAGCAGTACTTC.